The next 9 T cell receptor beta chains were all read from a single sample in a study of T cells in Graves' hyperthyroidism and ophthalmopathy. Using RNA transcripts as the source, TCR beta CDR3 regions were amplified. During a first-round RT-PCR of the TCR CDR3, the HTBI primer set was used. MiXCR, run by TCRdb on the multiplex PCR reads, gives a single entry per CDR3 protein. Among hundreds of thousands of distinct CDR3 sequences listed, 35% to 55% were seen once. The sample taken for sequencing was peripheral blood or thyroid tissue (not recorded which). The receptors shown here come from a woman between 18 and 29 years old with Graves' hyperthyroidism.

The chain carries TRBV7-9 and TRBJ1-2; D gene ambiguous. Trimming pared 5 bases from V and 1 base from J, leaving 11 bases between. The length of the CDR3 is 14 residues. The germline V gene encodes CDR1 SEHNR and CDR2 FQNEAQ (reference sequence). CDR3 amino acids: CASSPGSGNYGYTF. In DNA, the CDR3 is TGTGCCAGCAGCCCGGGAAGCGGTAACTATGGCTACACCTTC.

V gene TRBV20-1 combines with J gene TRBJ2-7, with D tentatively TRBD1 or TRBD2 (5 bases each). The CDR3 sequence is 14 residues long. Trimming shortened V by 3 bases and J by 6 bases, and 18 bases separated the two germline ends. CDR1 and CDR2 from the germline V gene are DFQATT and SNEGSKA (reference sequence). The CDR3 loop is CSARGVGDHREQYF. The CDR3 coding sequence is TGCAGTGCTAGGGGCGTGGGGGATCACCGCGAGCAGTACTTC.

This clonotype has a count of ten or more. V gene TRBV10-2 combines with J gene TRBJ1-5; no definite D call. The length of the CDR3 is 15 residues. The V and J ends lost 6 bases and 3 bases respectively, with 15 bases between them. CDR1 and CDR2 from the germline V gene are WSHSY and SAAADI. The chain's CDR3 is CASSETGANNQPQHF. The CDR3 nucleotides are TGCGCCAGCAGCGAGACGGGAGCCAACAATCAGCCCCAGCATTTT.

This rearrangement joins TRBV11-1 to TRBJ2-6; D is perhaps TRBD2 (6 bases). The CDR3 contains 16 residues. Germline V gives CDR1 SGHAT, CDR2 FQDESV (reference sequence). V dropped 7 bases and J dropped 2 bases, with 15 bases sitting between them. CDR3 coding DNA: TGTGCCAGCATACCCGTGGAGGGCCCTGGGGCCAACGTCCTGACTTTC. Its translation is CASIPVEGPGANVLTF.

The chain recombines TRBV10-3 with TRBJ2-5, with D perhaps TRBD1 (6 bases). The CDR3 contains 13 residues. V shed 11 bases and J shed 1 base, with 14 bases lying between them. CDR1 is ENHRY, CDR2 SYGVKD, per germline. CDR3 sequence: CAPGKGGQETQYF. The CDR3 DNA sequence: TGTGCCCCTGGAAAAGGGGGCCAAGAGACCCAGTACTTC.

The chain links TRBV25-1 to TRBJ2-7; tentatively, D is TRBD2 (6 bases). Germline-derived CDR1 and CDR2 are MGHDK and SYGVNS. The CDR3 is 16 amino acids. Trimming pared 3 bases from V and 0 bases from J, leaving 15 bases between. Here the CDR3 reads CASSDRGGALSYEQYF. In DNA form, the CDR3 reads TGTGCCAGCAGTGACCGCGGAGGGGCTCTCTCCTACGAGCAGTACTTC.

In regard to this clonotype: The junction shows a germline mismatch at one end, possibly a read error. The rearrangement joins TRBV15 to TRBJ1-5; a weak D match, TRBD1 (6 bases). Germline V gene lookup returns CDR1 LNHNV and CDR2 YYDKDF (reference sequence). The CDR3 is 12 residues long. This CDR3 reads CVTSSGGPNQHF. Written as DNA, the CDR3 is TGTGTCACCAGCAGTGGGGGGCCAAATCAGCATTTT.

In this sample, this clonotype turned up a few times. Compared with germline, one end of the junction differs, possibly owing to a read error. The CDR3 DNA follows: TGTGCCAGCAGTCGCGTTCGGGGGGGCGCCGGCGAGCAGTACTTC. Residues: CASSRVRGGAGEQYF. V gene TRBV24-1 combines with J gene TRBJ2-7; 8 bases map to TRBD2. CDR1 is KGHDR, CDR2 SFDVKD, per germline. The CDR3 extends over 15 amino acids.

The chain joins TRBV2 to TRBJ1-3; no firm D call. The CDR3 runs to 15 residues. Germline lookup yields CDR1 SNHLY and CDR2 FYNNEI. The ends were cut back, 3 bases at V and 8 bases at J, with 17 bases in the middle. Here the CDR3 reads CASSDKTVYGYTIYF. The DNA of the CDR3 is TGTGCCAGCAGTGACAAGACCGTCTATGGCTACACCATATATTTT. The complete variable domain, with remaining parts taken from reference TRBV2 and TRBJ1-3, reads EPEVTQTPSHQVTQMGQEVILRCVPISNHLYFYWYRQILGQKVEFLVSFYNNEISEKSEIFDDQFSVERPDGSNFTLKIRSTKLEDSAMYFCASSDKTVYGYTIYFGEGSWLTVV.